This T cell receptor beta chain was documented in a study of T cell changes during pregnancy in multiple sclerosis. The CDR3 runs to 15 residues. Germline CDR1 SGDLS, CDR2 YYNGEE. V was clipped by 0 bases and J by 0 bases, with 10 bases between them. Using immunoSEQ multiplex PCR, the repertoire was profiled, and TCRdb retains in-frame clones only, with some absent. Here the sample spans 70,000 to 85,000 clones, about 90% being singletons. The material was peripheral blood, obtained before pregnancy. This chain joins TRBV9 and TRBJ2-7; possibly TRBD2 for D (6 bases). This clonotype originated in a female donor with multiple sclerosis, enrolled in a pregnancy study. DNA for the CDR3: TGTGCCAGCAGCGTAGCCTCGACTAGCTCCTACGAGCAGTACTTC. It is translated as CASSVASTSSYEQYF.